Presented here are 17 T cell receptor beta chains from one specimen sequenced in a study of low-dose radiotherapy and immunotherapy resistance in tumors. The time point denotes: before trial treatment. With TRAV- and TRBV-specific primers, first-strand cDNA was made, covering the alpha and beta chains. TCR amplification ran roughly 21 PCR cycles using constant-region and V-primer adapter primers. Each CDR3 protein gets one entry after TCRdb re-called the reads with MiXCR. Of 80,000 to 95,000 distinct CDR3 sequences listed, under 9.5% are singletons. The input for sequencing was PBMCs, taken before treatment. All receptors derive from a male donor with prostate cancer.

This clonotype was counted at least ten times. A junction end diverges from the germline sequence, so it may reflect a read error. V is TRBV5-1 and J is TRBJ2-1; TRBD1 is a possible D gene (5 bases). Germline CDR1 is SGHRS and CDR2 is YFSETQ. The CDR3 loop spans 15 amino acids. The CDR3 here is CASSLQGGIYNEQFF. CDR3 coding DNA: TGTGCCAGCAGCTTGCAGGGTGGGATTTACAATGAGCAGTTCTTC.

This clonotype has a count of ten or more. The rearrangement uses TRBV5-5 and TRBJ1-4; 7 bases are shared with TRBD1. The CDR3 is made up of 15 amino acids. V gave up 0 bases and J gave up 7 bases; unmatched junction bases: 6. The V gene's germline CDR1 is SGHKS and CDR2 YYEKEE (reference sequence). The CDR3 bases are TGTGCCAGCAGCTTGGGACAGGGAAATTTTGAAAAACTGTTTTTT. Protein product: CASSLGQGNFEKLFF.

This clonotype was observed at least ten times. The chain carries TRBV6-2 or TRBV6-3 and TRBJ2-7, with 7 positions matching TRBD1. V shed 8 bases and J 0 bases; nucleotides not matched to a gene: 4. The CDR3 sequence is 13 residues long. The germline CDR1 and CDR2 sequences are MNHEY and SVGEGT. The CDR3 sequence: CASLGQDSYEQYF. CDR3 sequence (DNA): TGTGCCAGCCTCGGACAGGACTCCTACGAGCAGTACTTC.

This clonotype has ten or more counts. The CDR3 nucleotides read TGTGCCAGCAGTGAAATGGCTAGCGGGAGCGGGGAGCAGTACTTC. This encodes CASSEMASGSGEQYF. V is TRBV2 and J is TRBJ2-7; 10 nucleotides match TRBD2. This CDR3 has 15 residues. With V trimmed by 2 bases and J by 7 bases, 8 bases remained unmatched. Per germline, CDR1 SNHLY and CDR2 FYNNEI.

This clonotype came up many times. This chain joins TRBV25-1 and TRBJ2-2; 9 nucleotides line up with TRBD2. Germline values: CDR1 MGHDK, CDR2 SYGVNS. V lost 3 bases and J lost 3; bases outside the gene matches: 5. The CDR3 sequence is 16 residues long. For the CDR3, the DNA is TGTGCCAGCAGTGATGGGGCGGGAGGGTACACCGGGGAGCTGTTTTTT. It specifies CASSDGAGGYTGELFF.

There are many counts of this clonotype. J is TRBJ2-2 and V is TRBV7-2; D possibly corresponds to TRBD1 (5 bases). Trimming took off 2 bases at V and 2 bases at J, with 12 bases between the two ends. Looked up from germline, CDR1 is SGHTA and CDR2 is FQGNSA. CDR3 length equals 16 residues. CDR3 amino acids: CASSLRSTGNTGELFF. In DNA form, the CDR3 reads TGTGCCAGCAGCTTACGTTCCACAGGCAACACCGGGGAGCTGTTTTTT. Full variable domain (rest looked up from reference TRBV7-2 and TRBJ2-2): GAGVSQSPSNKVTEKGKDVELRCDPISGHTALYWYRQSLGQGLEFLIYFQGNSAPDKSGLPSDRFSAERTGGSVSTLTIQRTQQEDSAVYLCASSLRSTGNTGELFFGEGSRLTVL.

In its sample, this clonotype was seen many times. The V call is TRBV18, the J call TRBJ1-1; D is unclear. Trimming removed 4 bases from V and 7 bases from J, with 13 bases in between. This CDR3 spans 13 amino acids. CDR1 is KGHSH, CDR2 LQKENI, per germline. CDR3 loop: CASSLTQVSEAFF. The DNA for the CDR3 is TGTGCCAGCTCACTCACCCAGGTCAGTGAAGCTTTCTTT. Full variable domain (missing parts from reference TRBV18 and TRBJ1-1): NAGVMQNPRHLVRRRGQEARLRCSPMKGHSHVYWYRQLPEEGLKFMVYLQKENIIDESGMPKERFSAEFPKEGPSILRIQQVVRGDSAAYFCASSLTQVSEAFFGQGTRLTVV.

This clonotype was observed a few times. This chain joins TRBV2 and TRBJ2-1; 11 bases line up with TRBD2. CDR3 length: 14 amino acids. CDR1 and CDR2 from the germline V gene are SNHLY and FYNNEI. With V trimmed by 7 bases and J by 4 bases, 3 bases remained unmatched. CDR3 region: CASMRLAGYNEQFF. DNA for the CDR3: TGTGCCAGCATGCGACTAGCGGGGTACAATGAGCAGTTCTTC.

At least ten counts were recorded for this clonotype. In DNA, the CDR3 is TGTGCCACCACTCCCTCCACTGCCTCCTACAATGAGCAGTTCTTC. Amino acids: CATTPSTASYNEQFF. The chain combines TRBV6-5 with TRBJ2-1, with unresolved D. Germline-derived CDR1 and CDR2 are MNHEY and SVGAGI. The CDR3 spans 15 residues. Trimming removed 10 bases at V and 0 bases at J, with 16 bases between.

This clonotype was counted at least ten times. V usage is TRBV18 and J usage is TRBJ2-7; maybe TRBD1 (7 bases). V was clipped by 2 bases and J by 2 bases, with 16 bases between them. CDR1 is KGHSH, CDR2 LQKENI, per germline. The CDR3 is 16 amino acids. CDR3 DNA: TGTGCCAGCTCACCAGGTGCTCAGGGGGGAACCTACGAGCAGTACTTC. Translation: CASSPGAQGGTYEQYF.

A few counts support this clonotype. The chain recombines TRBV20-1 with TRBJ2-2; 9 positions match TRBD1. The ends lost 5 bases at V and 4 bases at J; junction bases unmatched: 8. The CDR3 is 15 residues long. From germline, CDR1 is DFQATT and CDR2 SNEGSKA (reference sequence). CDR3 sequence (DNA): TGCAGTGCTCAAGACGGGACAGGGATCACCGGGGAGCTGTTTTTT. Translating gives CSAQDGTGITGELFF.

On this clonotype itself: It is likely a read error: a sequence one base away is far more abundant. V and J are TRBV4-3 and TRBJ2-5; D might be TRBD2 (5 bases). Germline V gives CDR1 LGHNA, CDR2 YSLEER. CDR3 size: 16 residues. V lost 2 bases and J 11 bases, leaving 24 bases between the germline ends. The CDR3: CASSQPTSGAYNEQYF. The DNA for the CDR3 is TGCGCCAGCAGCCAACCAACAAGCGGAGCTTACAATGAGCAGTACTTC.

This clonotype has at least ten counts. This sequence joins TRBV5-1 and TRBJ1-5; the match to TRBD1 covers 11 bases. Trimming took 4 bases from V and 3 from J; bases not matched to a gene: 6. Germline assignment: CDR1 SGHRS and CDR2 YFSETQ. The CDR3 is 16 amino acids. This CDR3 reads CASSPGTGGDNQPQHF. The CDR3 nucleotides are TGCGCCAGCAGCCCCGGGACAGGGGGTGACAATCAGCCCCAGCATTTT.

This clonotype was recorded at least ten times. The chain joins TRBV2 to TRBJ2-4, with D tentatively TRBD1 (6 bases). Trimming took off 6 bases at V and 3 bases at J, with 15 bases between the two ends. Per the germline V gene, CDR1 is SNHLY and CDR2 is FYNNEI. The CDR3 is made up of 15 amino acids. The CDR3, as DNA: TGTGCCAGCAGCGACCAGGGGTATGGCAAAAACATTCAGTACTTC. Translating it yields CASSDQGYGKNIQYF.

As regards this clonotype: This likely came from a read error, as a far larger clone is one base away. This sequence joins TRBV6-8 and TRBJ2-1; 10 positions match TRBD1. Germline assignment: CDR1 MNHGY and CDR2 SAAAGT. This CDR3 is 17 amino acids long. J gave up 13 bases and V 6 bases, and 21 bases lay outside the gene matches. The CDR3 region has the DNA TGTGCCAGCAGGGACTCGGGACAGGGGTTCGGCAAAAACATTCAGTTCTTC. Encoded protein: CASRDSGQGFGKNIQFF.

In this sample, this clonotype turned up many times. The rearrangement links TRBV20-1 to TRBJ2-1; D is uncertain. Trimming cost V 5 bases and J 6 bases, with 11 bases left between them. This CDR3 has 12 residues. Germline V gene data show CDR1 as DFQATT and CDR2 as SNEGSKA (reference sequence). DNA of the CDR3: TGCAGTGCTGGCCGGACCTCCAATGAGCAGTTCTTC. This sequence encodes CSAGRTSNEQFF.

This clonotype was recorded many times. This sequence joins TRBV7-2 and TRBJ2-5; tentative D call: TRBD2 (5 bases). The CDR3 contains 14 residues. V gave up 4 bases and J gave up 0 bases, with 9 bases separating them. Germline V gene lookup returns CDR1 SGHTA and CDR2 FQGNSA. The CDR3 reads CASSSSGYQETQYF. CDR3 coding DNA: TGTGCCAGCAGCTCCTCGGGGTACCAAGAGACCCAGTACTTC.